A single sample is the source of the 19 T cell receptor beta chains below, sequenced in a study of T cells after yellow fever vaccination. TCRdb used MiXCR to reprocess the 5' RACE reads, holding one entry per CDR3 protein. The profile covers around 590,000 distinct CDR3 sequences, with about 12% appearing a single time and about 15% taken by the ten largest. Here the sequenced sample was PBMCs, taken on the day of the yellow fever booster vaccination. All receptors come from a man aged 30 to 39 who received the YFV17D yellow fever vaccine.

This clonotype was seen more than once but under ten times. The rearrangement links TRBV15 to TRBJ2-1; D is possibly TRBD2 (5 bases). The CDR3 totals 13 residues. Trimming removed 3 bases from V and 9 bases from J, with 12 bases in between. CDR1 is LNHNV, CDR2 YYDKDF, per germline (reference sequence). The DNA of the CDR3 is TGTGCCACCAGCAGCCAACTAGATGGTGAGCAGTTCTTC. As protein: CATSSQLDGEQFF.

This clonotype was counted a few times. The V and J genes are TRBV15 and TRBJ2-7; D might be TRBD1 (6 bases). Germline V gives CDR1 LNHNV, CDR2 YYDKDF (reference sequence). CDR3 length equals 13 residues. Trimming cost V 0 bases and J 6 bases, with 9 bases left between them. CDR3 nucleotides: TGTGCCACCAGCAGAGATCAGGGGTCCGAGCAGTACTTC. Translating it yields CATSRDQGSEQYF. Variable domain in full (rest from reference TRBV15 and TRBJ2-7): DAMVIQNPRYQVTQFGKPVTLSCSQTLNHNVMYWYQQKSSQAPKLLFHYYDKDFNNEADTPDNFQSRRPNTSFCFLDIRSPGLGDTAMYLCATSRDQGSEQYFGPGTRLTVT.

This clonotype was recorded many times. This sequence joins TRBV7-9 and TRBJ2-5; D ambiguous. This CDR3 has 14 amino acids. Trimming cost V 1 base and J 3 bases, with 9 bases left between them. Germline CDR1 reads SEHNR; CDR2 reads FQNEAQ (reference sequence). The chain's CDR3 is CASSLVGLKETQYF. The CDR3 bases are TGTGCCAGCAGCTTAGTCGGCTTAAAAGAGACCCAGTACTTC.

This clonotype was counted only a few times. The chain has TRBV7-9 and TRBJ1-6; 8 bases agree with TRBD1. V was pared by 1 base and J by 10 bases, with 12 bases of the junction left unmatched. The CDR3 is 17 amino acids. Per germline, CDR1 SEHNR and CDR2 FQNEAQ (reference sequence). CDR3 sequence: CASSLVSFQGAASPLHF. The CDR3 DNA follows: TGTGCCAGCAGCTTAGTCTCCTTTCAGGGGGCAGCGTCACCCCTCCACTTT.

The rearrangement links TRBV5-1 to TRBJ2-7; 9 bases align to TRBD1. Germline V gene sequence: CDR1 SGHRS, CDR2 YFSETQ. CDR3 size: 14 residues. The J segment lost 7 bases and the V segment lost 4 bases, leaving 9 bases of the junction unmatched. The CDR3 nucleotides are TGCGCCAGCAGCAACGGACAGGGGCCGAGGGAGCAGTACTTC. Encoded protein: CASSNGQGPREQYF.

In this sample, this clonotype turned up a few times. CDR3 in amino acids: CASEATRRAGTGGYEQYF. The CDR3 nucleotides read TGTGCCAGCGAGGCTACCCGGAGGGCCGGGACAGGGGGCTACGAGCAGTACTTC. The J gene is TRBJ2-7, the V gene TRBV5-5; TRBD1 matches at 11 bases. Germline V gene lookup returns CDR1 SGHKS and CDR2 YYEKEE (reference sequence). Trimming took 7 bases from V and 3 from J; bases not matched to a gene: 18. The CDR3 extends over 18 amino acids. The whole variable domain, filled in from reference TRBV5-5 and TRBJ2-7, reads DAGVTQSPTHLIKTRGQQVTLRCSPISGHKSVSWYQQVLGQGPQFIFQYYEKEERGRGNFPDRFSARQFPNYSSELNVNALLLGDSALYLCASEATRRAGTGGYEQYFGPGTRLTVT.

This clonotype was counted a few times. The rearrangement links TRBV7-9 to TRBJ2-1; TRBD2 matches 10 bases. Germline values: CDR1 SEHNR, CDR2 FQNEAQ (reference sequence). This CDR3 contains 15 residues. With V trimmed by 1 base and J by 6 bases, 3 bases remained unmatched. Written as DNA, the CDR3 is TGTGCCAGCAGCTTAGAGGGACTAGCGAGCAATGAGCAGTTCTTC. It encodes CASSLEGLASNEQFF.

V usage is TRBV7-2 and J usage is TRBJ2-1; 10 nucleotides agree with TRBD2. This CDR3 region has 15 residues. Germline loops: CDR1 SGHTA, CDR2 FQGNSA. J was trimmed by 6 bases and V by 5 bases; bases with no gene match: 7. Here the CDR3 reads CASSRLAGLRNEQFF. The CDR3 nucleotides read TGTGCCAGCAGCCGACTAGCGGGCTTGCGCAATGAGCAGTTCTTC. Combining the CDR3 with reference TRBV7-2 and TRBJ2-1 gives the whole variable domain GAGVSQSPSNKVTEKGKDVELRCDPISGHTALYWYRQSLGQGLEFLIYFQGNSAPDKSGLPSDRFSAERTGGSVSTLTIQRTQQEDSAVYLCASSRLAGLRNEQFFGPGTRLTVL.

In its sample, this clonotype was seen a few times. CDR3 region: CAWRKGQSYGYTF. In nucleotides, the CDR3 is TGTGCCTGGAGGAAAGGACAGTCCTATGGCTACACCTTC. This chain connects TRBV30 to TRBJ1-2; tentative D call: TRBD1 (6 bases). The length of the CDR3 is 13 residues. Trimming removed 3 bases from V and 4 bases from J, with 12 bases in between. Looked up from germline, CDR1 is GTSNPN and CDR2 is SVGIG (reference sequence).

The chain employs TRBV20-1 and TRBJ2-3; TRBD1 matches 12 bases. V dropped 0 bases and J dropped 6; count of bases not matched to a gene: 13. The germline CDR1 and CDR2 sequences are DFQATT and SNEGSKA (reference sequence). CDR3 length equals 18 residues. The CDR3 spells CSARDSVGTGGVEDTQYF. CDR3 DNA sequence: TGCAGTGCTAGAGATTCGGTTGGGACAGGGGGCGTTGAGGATACGCAGTATTTT.

The genes are TRBV19 and TRBJ1-5; D not certain. This CDR3 contains 16 residues. Trimming cost V 6 bases and J 3 bases, with 18 bases left between them. The V gene's germline CDR1 is LNHDA and CDR2 SQIVND (reference sequence). The CDR3 bases are TGTGCCAGTAGACCTGGCGGGTCGGCCGTCAATCAGCCCCAGCATTTT. The encoded protein is CASRPGGSAVNQPQHF.

The V call is TRBV4-3, the J call TRBJ1-2; TRBD1 is a possible D gene (6 bases). CDR1 is LGHNA and CDR2 is YSLEER in the germline V gene. V was cut by 5 bases and J by 7 bases, with 20 bases left in between. The CDR3 loop spans 15 amino acids. The CDR3 protein is CASSDNRAAVGGYTF. The CDR3 DNA follows: TGCGCCAGCAGCGATAACAGGGCGGCGGTGGGTGGCTACACCTTC.

CDR3 bases: TGTGCCAGCAGTTTAGCGCCCGGGGGGGACCGACATTCACCCCTCCACTTT. Residues: CASSLAPGGDRHSPLHF. The rearrangement joins TRBV12-3 or TRBV12-4 to TRBJ1-6, with a weak D call TRBD1 (5 bases). Trimming pared 0 bases from V and 8 bases from J, leaving 17 bases between. The CDR3 is 17 residues long.

This clonotype was observed a handful of times. The V gene is TRBV12-5, the J gene TRBJ2-1, with D possibly being TRBD2 (5 bases). CDR3 length: 15 residues. CDR1 LGHNT and CDR2 FRNRAP come from the germline V gene. V was clipped by 9 bases and J by 9 bases, with 24 bases between them. The CDR3 DNA reads as TGTGCTAGCGTACTAGAGGCGAGGAGTGGGGTTGAGCAGTTCTTC. This sequence encodes CASVLEARSGVEQFF.

The chain is built from TRBV5-1 and TRBJ2-7; D possibly corresponds to TRBD2 (6 bases). Germline V gene data show CDR1 as SGHRS and CDR2 as YFSETQ. The ends were cut back, 0 bases at V and 2 bases at J, with 15 bases in the middle. This CDR3 region has 16 residues. The CDR3 DNA reads TGCGCCAGCAGCTTGGGGGGTGGCGGGAACGCCTACGAGCAGTACTTC. Translation: CASSLGGGGNAYEQYF.

The J gene is TRBJ2-7, the V gene TRBV18, with a weak D call TRBD1 (5 bases). Per the germline V gene, CDR1 is KGHSH and CDR2 is LQKENI. The V end was cut by 4 bases, the J end by 2 bases, with 18 bases between. The CDR3 extends over 16 amino acids. CDR3 protein: CASSRTGRVGPYEQYF. CDR3 sequence (DNA): TGTGCCAGCTCACGTACGGGCAGGGTCGGACCCTACGAGCAGTACTTC. Together with reference TRBV18 and TRBJ2-7, the CDR3 gives the full variable domain: NAGVMQNPRHLVRRRGQEARLRCSPMKGHSHVYWYRQLPEEGLKFMVYLQKENIIDESGMPKERFSAEFPKEGPSILRIQQVVRGDSAAYFCASSRTGRVGPYEQYFGPGTRLTVT.

The V and J genes are TRBV20-1 and TRBJ2-3, with TRBD2 matching over 10 bases. The V and J ends lost 1 base and 4 bases, in that order; junction bases with no gene match: 8. Germline CDR1 and CDR2: DFQATT and SNEGSKA (reference sequence). This CDR3 spans 16 amino acids. In DNA form, the CDR3 reads TGCAGTGCTAGAGGTGTGAGCGGGAGGGGGGCAGATACGCAGTATTTT. Translated, it gives CSARGVSGRGADTQYF.

The rearrangement uses TRBV10-3 and TRBJ2-1; the D gene is possibly TRBD1 (6 bases). From germline, CDR1 is ENHRY and CDR2 SYGVKD. The V gene lost 4 bases and the J gene lost 2 bases, with 12 bases spanning the gap. CDR3 size: 15 residues. This CDR3 is CAISGRDTAYNEQFF. CDR3 in DNA: TGTGCCATCAGTGGCCGGGACACAGCCTACAATGAGCAGTTCTTC.

This clonotype was seen a handful of times. The chain is built from TRBV27 and TRBJ1-1; perhaps TRBD1 as D (6 bases). This CDR3 has 12 amino acids. V lost 4 bases and J 10 bases, leaving 13 bases between the germline ends. Germline CDR1 is MNHEY and CDR2 is SMNVEV (reference sequence). In DNA, the CDR3 is TGTGCCAGCAGTTCGCTACAGGGAGGAGCTTTCTTT. It specifies CASSSLQGGAFF.